This T cell receptor (beta chain) derives from a study of blood T cell repertoires in COVID-19. Study in general: T cells, B-cell-depleted T cells, or PBMCs supplied cDNA or gDNA.

V was trimmed by 1 base and J by 9 bases, leaving 10 bases between them. There are 13 residues in the CDR3. The germline gives CDR1 SGHDN, CDR2 FVKESK. The data were produced by immunoSEQ multiplex PCR, yet TCRdb's version contains in-frame clones alone and is incomplete. The repertoire holds approximately 470,000 clones, with roughly 87% as singletons. Sequenced input: PBMCs or T cells enriched from blood (not recorded which). This TCR came from a woman under 30 who had recovered from COVID-19. The chain joins TRBV14 to TRBJ2-1; D uncertain. CDR3 protein: CASSQVLRGEQFF. CDR3 sequence (DNA): TGTGCCAGCAGCCAAGTCCTCAGAGGTGAGCAGTTCTTC.